The 13 T cell receptor beta chains reported below all come from one sample, sequenced in a study of Ad26.COV2.S vaccination and SARS-CoV-2 variants (dated by TCRdb to the early 2020s). Libraries were prepared through the immunoSEQ multiplex PCR assay. Entries here come from immuneACCESS through TCRdb and include only in-frame sequences with V and J called. Some clones fail to appear in such tables; in the studies checked, an unresolved V gene covers under half of the shortfall, and the cause of the remainder is unknown. The sample table records 410,000 or so clones; 80% to 95% of these occur just once. The ten largest account for more than 10% of the sample. The sample's treatment or condition, from its label and the paper: over 15 received Ad26.COV2.S at low or high dose, single or two shots; roughly five received placebo; per-sample allocation not given. For vaccine and placebo recipients, repertoires were sequenced using samples collected on day 63 after the first injection.

Sequenced here: peripheral blood, sampled in a trial of Ad26.COV2.S vaccine versus placebo. The receptors derive from a person between 18 and 65 years old who received the Ad26.COV2.S COVID-19 vaccine or a placebo.

This chain links TRBV10-3 with TRBJ2-2; D gene ambiguous. CDR3 length: 13 residues. In germline, CDR1 is ENHRY, CDR2 SYGVKD. The V gene lost 9 bases and the J gene lost 3 bases, with 11 bases spanning the gap. CDR3 in amino acids: CAIFYRDTGELFF. CDR3 bases: TGTGCCATTTTTTACCGGGACACCGGGGAGCTGTTTTTT.

This chain links TRBV6-5 with TRBJ1-4; perhaps TRBD1 as D (5 bases). CDR1 is MNHEY and CDR2 is SVGAGI in the germline V gene. The V end lost 9 bases, the J end lost 5 bases, and 13 bases lay between the germline ends. The CDR3 contains 13 residues. The CDR3 protein is CASRGTLNEKLFF. The DNA of the CDR3 is TGTGCCAGTAGAGGGACGCTGAATGAAAAACTGTTTTTT.

The rearrangement uses TRBV19 and TRBJ2-3, with 11 positions matching TRBD1. Germline lookup yields CDR1 LNHDA and CDR2 SQIVND (reference sequence). With 5 bases clipped from V and 3 bases from J, the junction kept 4 bases outside the gene matches. The CDR3 runs to 15 residues. The CDR3 protein is CASSFGQGATDTQYF. The CDR3 DNA sequence: TGTGCCAGTAGTTTCGGACAGGGGGCGACAGATACGCAGTATTTT.

J is TRBJ2-1 and V is TRBV10-2; the match to TRBD2 covers 10 bases. V dropped 2 bases and J dropped 8; count of bases not matched to a gene: 3. The CDR3 sequence is 14 residues long. The germline V gene encodes CDR1 WSHSY and CDR2 SAAADI. CDR3 amino acids: CASSENSGRDEQFF. CDR3 nucleotides: TGCGCCAGCAGTGAGAACAGCGGGAGGGATGAGCAGTTCTTC.

This chain joins TRBV10-1 and TRBJ1-5; the D gene is possibly TRBD1 (5 bases). Trimming took off 1 base at V and 0 bases at J, with 7 bases between the two ends. Germline V gene lookup returns CDR1 WNHNN and CDR2 SYGVQD (reference sequence). CDR3 length: 15 amino acids. DNA for the CDR3: TGCGCCAGCAGTGAGTGGGGGAATAGCAATCAGCCCCAGCATTTT. This gives the protein CASSEWGNSNQPQHF.

This clone was recorded once. This sequence joins TRBV5-1 and TRBJ2-7, with TRBD2 as a possible D gene (5 bases). Trimming pared 3 bases from V and 2 bases from J, leaving 15 bases between. Germline assignment: CDR1 SGHRS and CDR2 YFSETQ. CDR3 length: 15 residues. The DNA of the CDR3 is TGCGCCAGCAGCTCTCCACCAGACGGGACCTACGAGCAGTACTTC. Translating gives CASSSPPDGTYEQYF.

V is TRBV7-3 and J is TRBJ2-1; the match to TRBD1 covers 8 bases. The V segment lost 5 bases and the J segment 5 bases; nucleotides outside the gene matches: 5. The CDR3 length is 14 residues. Germline V gene data show CDR1 as SGHTA and CDR2 as FQGTGA. The CDR3 DNA follows: TGTGCCAGCAGCCCGGGACAGGAGAACAATGAGCAGTTCTTC. Protein sequence: CASSPGQENNEQFF.

This chain joins TRBV30 and TRBJ2-3; D is uncertain. Trimming removed 1 base from V and 14 bases from J, with 19 bases in between. Germline lookup yields CDR1 GTSNPN and CDR2 SVGIG (reference sequence). This CDR3 is built from 13 residues. Here the CDR3 reads CAWSGQDATDRYF. CDR3 DNA: TGTGCCTGGAGTGGCCAGGACGCCACAGATCGGTATTTT.

The chain uses TRBV7-2 and TRBJ2-2; D is undetermined. V was pared by 2 bases and J by 5 bases, with 3 bases between. The germline V gene has CDR1 SGHTA and CDR2 FQGNSA. The CDR3 loop spans 12 amino acids. The CDR3 loop reads CASSLLTGELFF. The CDR3 DNA follows: TGTGCCAGCAGCTTATTAACCGGGGAGCTGTTTTTT.

The V gene is TRBV19, the J gene TRBJ2-1, with D possibly matching TRBD2 (6 bases). V lost 5 bases and J lost 0, with 14 bases in between. CDR1 is LNHDA and CDR2 is SQIVND in the germline V gene (reference sequence). This CDR3 spans 16 amino acids. CDR3 in DNA: TGTGCCAGTAGTTCAGGGACTTACCGCTCCTACAATGAGCAGTTCTTC. It translates to CASSSGTYRSYNEQFF.

The V and J genes are TRBV7-9 and TRBJ2-1; 10 positions agree with TRBD1. CDR3 length: 16 amino acids. V was clipped by 5 bases and J by 4 bases; unmatched bases: 8. Germline V gene lookup returns CDR1 SEHNR and CDR2 FQNEAQ (reference sequence). This CDR3 is CASSAGQGEFYNEQFF. The CDR3 DNA is TGTGCCAGCAGCGCCGGACAGGGGGAGTTTTACAATGAGCAGTTCTTC.

The chain is built from TRBV6-6 and TRBJ1-3; D is undetermined. Germline V lookup: CDR1 MNHNY, CDR2 SVGAGI (reference sequence). This CDR3 contains 16 residues. Trimming shortened V by 2 bases and J by 0 bases, and 11 bases separated the two germline ends. CDR3 in DNA: TGTGCCAGCAGTTACAAACAGCCGAGCTCTGGAAACACCATATATTTT. It yields the protein CASSYKQPSSGNTIYF.

The genes are TRBV27 and TRBJ2-1; either TRBD1 or TRBD2 may supply D (7 bases each). CDR1 MNHEY and CDR2 SMNVEV come from the germline V gene (reference sequence). Trimming cost V 2 bases and J 8 bases, with 16 bases left between them. The CDR3 runs 15 residues. The CDR3 DNA reads TGTGCCAGCAGTTTAAGGGCCCAGGGGGGGGATGAGCAGTTCTTC. Protein product: CASSLRAQGGDEQFF.